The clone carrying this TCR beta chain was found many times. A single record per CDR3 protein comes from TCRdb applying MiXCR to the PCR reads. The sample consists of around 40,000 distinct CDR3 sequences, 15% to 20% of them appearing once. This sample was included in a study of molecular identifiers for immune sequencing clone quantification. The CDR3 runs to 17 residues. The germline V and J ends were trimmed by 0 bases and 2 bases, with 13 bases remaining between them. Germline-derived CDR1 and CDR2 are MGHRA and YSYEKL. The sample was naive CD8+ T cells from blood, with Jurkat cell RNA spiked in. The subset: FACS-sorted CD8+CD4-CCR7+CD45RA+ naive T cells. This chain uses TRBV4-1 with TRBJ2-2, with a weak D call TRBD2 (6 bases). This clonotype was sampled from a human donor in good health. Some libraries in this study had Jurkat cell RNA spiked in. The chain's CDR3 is CASSQERGGSNTGELFF. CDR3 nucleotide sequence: TGCGCCAGCAGCCAAGAAAGGGGAGGATCCAACACCGGGGAGCTGTTTTTT.